The present T cell receptor (beta chain) was sequenced within a study of T cell responses to AZD1222 COVID-19 vaccine. Study-wide findings and caveats: Spike was spanned by vaccine-associated CD4 TCRs, which were dominant at 160-218 and 743-854. Vaccination with two AZD1222 doses was followed by a rise in Spike-specific TCR breadth and depth.

The method was immunoSEQ multiplex PCR; TCRdb's version includes in-frame clones alone and lacks a portion of them. The sample yields about 160,000 clones, around 87% seen once. The CDR3 is made up of 17 amino acids. Trimming removed 3 bases from V and 3 bases from J, with 18 bases in between. Germline loops: CDR1 SNHLY, CDR2 FYNNEI. Remarks on this clone: Its matching antigen is unknown.

The sample was peripheral blood, taken 28 days after the second AZD1222 dose. The TCR was taken from an adult who received the AZD1222 COVID-19 vaccine. The J gene is TRBJ1-5, the V gene TRBV2; no clear D gene. This chain's CDR3 is CASSDDPGSEANQPQHF. CDR3 bases: TGTGCCAGCAGTGATGATCCGGGCTCTGAGGCCAATCAGCCCCAGCATTTT.